This entry is about one T cell receptor (beta chain). The target antigen is unknown. This sample was included in a study of fetal regulatory T cell absence and autoimmunity. Study-wide results and caveats: Pancreas and cord blood did not differ much in TRB family usage. Compared with cord blood, pancreas showed oligoclonal TCR enrichment, some clones over 80-fold.

Only in-frame clones appear in the TCRdb table, and some are missing; sequencing was by immunoSEQ multiplex PCR. This table has about 50,000 clones, roughly 80% appearing once. The sequenced sample consisted of cord blood. The receptor was derived from a newborn boy with IPEX syndrome.

The CDR3 reads CASSAGSGGYTF. For the CDR3, the DNA is TGTGCCAGTAGTGCGGGGAGCGGGGGCTACACCTTC. The chain uses TRBV19 and TRBJ1-2; D is unclear. Trimming pared 5 bases from V and 8 bases from J, leaving 12 bases between. Germline V gene lookup returns CDR1 LNHDA and CDR2 SQIVND (reference sequence). The CDR3 loop spans 12 amino acids.